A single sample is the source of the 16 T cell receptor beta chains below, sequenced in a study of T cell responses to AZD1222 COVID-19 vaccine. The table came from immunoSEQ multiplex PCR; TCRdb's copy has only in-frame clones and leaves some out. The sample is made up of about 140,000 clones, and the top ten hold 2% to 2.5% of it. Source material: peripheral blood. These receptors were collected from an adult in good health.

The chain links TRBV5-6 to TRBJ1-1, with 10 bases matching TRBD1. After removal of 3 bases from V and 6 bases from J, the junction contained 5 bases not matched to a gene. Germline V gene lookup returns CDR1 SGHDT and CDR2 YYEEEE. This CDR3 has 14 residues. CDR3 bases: TGTGCCAGCAGCTATGGGACAGGGGCGCCTGAAGCTTTCTTT. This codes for CASSYGTGAPEAFF.

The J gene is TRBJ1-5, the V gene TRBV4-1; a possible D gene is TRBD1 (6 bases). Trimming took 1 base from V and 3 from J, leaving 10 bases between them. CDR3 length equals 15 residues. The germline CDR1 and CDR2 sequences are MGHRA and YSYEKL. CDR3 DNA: TGCGCCAGCAGCCAAGGGACAGCCTTCAATCAGCCCCAGCATTTT. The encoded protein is CASSQGTAFNQPQHF.

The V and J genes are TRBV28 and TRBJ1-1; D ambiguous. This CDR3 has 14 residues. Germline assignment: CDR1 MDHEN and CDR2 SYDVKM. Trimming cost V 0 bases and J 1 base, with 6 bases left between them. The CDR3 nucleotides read TGTGCCAGCAGTTTATGGAGCAAGAACACTGAAGCTTTCTTT. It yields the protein CASSLWSKNTEAFF.

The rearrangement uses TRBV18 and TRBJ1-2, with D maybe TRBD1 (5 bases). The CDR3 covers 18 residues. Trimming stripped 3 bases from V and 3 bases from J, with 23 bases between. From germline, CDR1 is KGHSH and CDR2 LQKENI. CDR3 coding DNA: TGTGCCAGCTCACCCACAGATACGTTCGGCCAAGGGGACTATGGCTACACCTTC. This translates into CASSPTDTFGQGDYGYTF. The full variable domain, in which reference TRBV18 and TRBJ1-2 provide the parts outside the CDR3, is NAGVMQNPRHLVRRRGQEARLRCSPMKGHSHVYWYRQLPEEGLKFMVYLQKENIIDESGMPKERFSAEFPKEGPSILRIQQVVRGDSAAYFCASSPTDTFGQGDYGYTFGSGTRLTVV.

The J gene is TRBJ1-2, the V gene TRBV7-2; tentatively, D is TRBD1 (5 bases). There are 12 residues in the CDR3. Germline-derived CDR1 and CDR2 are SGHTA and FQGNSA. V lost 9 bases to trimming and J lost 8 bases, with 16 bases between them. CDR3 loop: CARRNQGYGYTF. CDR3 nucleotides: TGTGCCAGAAGAAATCAGGGATACGGCTACACCTTC.

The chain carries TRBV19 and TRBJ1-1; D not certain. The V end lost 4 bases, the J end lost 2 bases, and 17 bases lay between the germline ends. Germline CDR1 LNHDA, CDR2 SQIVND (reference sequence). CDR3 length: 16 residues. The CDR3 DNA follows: TGTGCCAGTAGTACTCCCCCGGGTTTGGTAAACACTGAAGCTTTCTTT. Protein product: CASSTPPGLVNTEAFF.

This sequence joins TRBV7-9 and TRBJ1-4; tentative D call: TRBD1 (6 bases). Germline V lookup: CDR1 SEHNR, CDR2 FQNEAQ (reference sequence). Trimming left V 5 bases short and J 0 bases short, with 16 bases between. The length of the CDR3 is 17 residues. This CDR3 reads CASSKQKGGSTNEKLFF. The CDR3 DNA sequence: TGTGCCAGCAGCAAACAAAAGGGGGGGTCAACTAATGAAAAACTGTTTTTT.

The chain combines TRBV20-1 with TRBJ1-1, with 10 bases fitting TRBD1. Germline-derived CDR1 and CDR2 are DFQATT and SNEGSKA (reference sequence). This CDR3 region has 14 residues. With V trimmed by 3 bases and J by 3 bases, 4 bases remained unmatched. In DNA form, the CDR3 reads TGCAGTGCTAGTTACGGGACAGGGGACACTGAAGCTTTCTTT. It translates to CSASYGTGDTEAFF.

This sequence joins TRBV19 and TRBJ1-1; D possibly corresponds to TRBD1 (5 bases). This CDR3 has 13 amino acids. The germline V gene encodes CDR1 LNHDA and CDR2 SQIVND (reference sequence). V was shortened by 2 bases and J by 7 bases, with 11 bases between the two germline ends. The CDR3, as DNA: TGTGCCAGTAGTATATCAGGGAAAAATGAAGCTTTCTTT. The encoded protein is CASSISGKNEAFF.

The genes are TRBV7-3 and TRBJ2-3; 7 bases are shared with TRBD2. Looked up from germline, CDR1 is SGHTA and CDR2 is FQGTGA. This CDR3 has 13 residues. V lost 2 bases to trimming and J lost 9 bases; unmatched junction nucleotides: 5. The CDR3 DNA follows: TGTGCCAGCAGCTTAGGGGTGCGGGGGACGCAGTATTTT. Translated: CASSLGVRGTQYF.

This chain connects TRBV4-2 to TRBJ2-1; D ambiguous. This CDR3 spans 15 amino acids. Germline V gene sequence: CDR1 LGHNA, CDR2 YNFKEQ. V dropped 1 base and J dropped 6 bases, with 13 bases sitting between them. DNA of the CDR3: TGTGCCAGCAGCCAAGCGGGCCGCGTTATCAATGAGCAGTTCTTC. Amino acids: CASSQAGRVINEQFF.

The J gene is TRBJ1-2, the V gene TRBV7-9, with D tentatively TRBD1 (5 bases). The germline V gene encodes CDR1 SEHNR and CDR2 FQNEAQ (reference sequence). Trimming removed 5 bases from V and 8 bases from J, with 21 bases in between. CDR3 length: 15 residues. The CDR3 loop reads CASSPPYGTAGGYTF. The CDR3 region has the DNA TGTGCCAGCAGCCCCCCGTACGGGACGGCAGGAGGCTACACCTTC.

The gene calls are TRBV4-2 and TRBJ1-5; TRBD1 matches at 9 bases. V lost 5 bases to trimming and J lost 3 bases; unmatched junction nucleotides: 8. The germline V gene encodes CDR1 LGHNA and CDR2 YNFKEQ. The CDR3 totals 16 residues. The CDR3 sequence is CASSSQDRGFNQPQHF. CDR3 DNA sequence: TGTGCCAGCAGCTCCCAGGACAGGGGATTCAATCAGCCCCAGCATTTT.

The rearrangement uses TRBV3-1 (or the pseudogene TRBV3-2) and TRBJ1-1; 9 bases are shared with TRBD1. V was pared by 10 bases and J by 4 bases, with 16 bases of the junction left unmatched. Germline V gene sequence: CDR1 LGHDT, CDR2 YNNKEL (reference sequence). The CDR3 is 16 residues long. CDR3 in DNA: TGTGCCACCCGGACAGGGGCTGATTGGGGTTCCACTGAAGCTTTCTTT. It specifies CATRTGADWGSTEAFF.

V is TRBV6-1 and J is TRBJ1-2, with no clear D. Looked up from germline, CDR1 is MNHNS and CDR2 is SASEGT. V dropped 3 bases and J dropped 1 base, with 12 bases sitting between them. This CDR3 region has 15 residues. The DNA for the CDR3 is TGTGCCAGCAGTGAGCGGCAGGTCCTTAACTATGGCTACACCTTC. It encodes CASSERQVLNYGYTF.

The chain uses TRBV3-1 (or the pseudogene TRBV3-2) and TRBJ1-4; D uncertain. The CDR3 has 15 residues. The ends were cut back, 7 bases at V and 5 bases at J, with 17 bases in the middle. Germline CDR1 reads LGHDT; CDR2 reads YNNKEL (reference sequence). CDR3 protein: CASTSSRLGNEKLFF. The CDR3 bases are TGTGCCAGCACTTCCAGTCGGTTGGGAAATGAAAAACTGTTTTTT.